These T cell receptor beta chains were read from a single sample in a study of blood T cell repertoires in COVID-19. Sequencing was performed with immunoSEQ multiplex PCR; in TCRdb, only in-frame clones are kept and a portion is missing. The repertoire holds about 190,000 clones, roughly 86% seen once, with roughly 2.8% in the top ten. The specimen was peripheral blood. The receptor set was obtained from a woman under 40 with active or convalescent COVID-19. CDR3s include the opening cysteine and the closing phenylalanine or tryptophan. A D gene is named only where the DNA matches it firmly. Size values are once, few and many counts, or a class for expanded clones, and some rows have none.

abundance: .
v_gene: TRBV2
d_gene: .
j_gene: TRBJ2-1
CDR3nt: TGTGCCAGCAGTGACCCAGGGCCGGAAGTAGGGGAGCAGTTCTTC
CDR3aa: CASSDPGPEVGEQFF

abundance: .
v_gene: TRBV28
d_gene: TRBD1
j_gene: TRBJ1-2
CDR3nt: TGTGCCAGCACGGACAGGGGAGAAGGCTACACCTTC
CDR3aa: CASTDRGEGYTF

abundance: few
v_gene: TRBV6-5
d_gene: .
j_gene: TRBJ1-5
CDR3nt: TGTGCCAGCAGCGGGACAAAAAATCAGCCCCAGCATTTT
CDR3aa: CASSGTKNQPQHF

abundance: .
v_gene: TRBV28
d_gene: TRBD1
j_gene: TRBJ1-2
CDR3nt: TGTGCCAGCAGACAACCGGGACAGCTTGGGGGCTACACCTTC
CDR3aa: CASRQPGQLGGYTF

abundance: .
v_gene: TRBV15
d_gene: TRBD2
j_gene: TRBJ2-7
CDR3nt: TGTGCCACCAGCAGACCATCTAGCGGGAGCTGGAACGAGCAGTACTTC
CDR3aa: CATSRPSSGSWNEQYF

abundance: .
v_gene: TRBV28
d_gene: .
j_gene: TRBJ2-3
CDR3nt: TGTGCCAGCAGATTCGACGGGGGTAGCACAGATACGCAGTATTTT
CDR3aa: CASRFDGGSTDTQYF

abundance: .
v_gene: TRBV4-1
d_gene: .
j_gene: TRBJ2-7
CDR3nt: TGCGCCAGCAGCCAAGGGGACTTGACCTTACTGCAGTACTTC
CDR3aa: CASSQGDLTLLQYF

abundance: .
v_gene: TRBV28
d_gene: .
j_gene: TRBJ1-2
CDR3nt: TGTGCCAGCAGTTCAGCGGCCAACTATGGCTACACCTTC
CDR3aa: CASSSAANYGYTF

abundance: once
v_gene: TRBV7-9
d_gene: TRBD1
j_gene: TRBJ2-2
CDR3nt: TGTGCCAGCACCGACAGGGGAGTAGGGACCGGGGAGCTGTTTTTT
CDR3aa: CASTDRGVGTGELFF

abundance: .
v_gene: TRBV19
d_gene: TRBD1
j_gene: TRBJ1-5
CDR3nt: TGTGCCAGTAGTATAGCGGTGCCCTTACAGGGGAATCAGCCCCAGCATTTT
CDR3aa: CASSIAVPLQGNQPQHF

abundance: .
v_gene: TRBV2
d_gene: .
j_gene: TRBJ2-2
CDR3nt: TGTGCCAGCGGATACAGGAACACCCTCACCGCCGGGGAGCTGTTTTTT
CDR3aa: CASGYRNTLTAGELFF

abundance: .
v_gene: TRBV2
d_gene: .
j_gene: TRBJ1-2
CDR3nt: TGTGCCAGCAGTAAGGACAGAGCTGATGGCTACACCTTC
CDR3aa: CASSKDRADGYTF

abundance: .
v_gene: TRBV27
d_gene: TRBD1
j_gene: TRBJ1-1
CDR3nt: TGTGCCAGCAGTTTATCCCCAGGGGGCACTGAAGCTTTCTTT
CDR3aa: CASSLSPGGTEAFF

abundance: .
v_gene: TRBV7-9
d_gene: .
j_gene: TRBJ1-1
CDR3nt: TGTGCCAGCAGTGACTCGGGACACAGGAACACTGAAGCTTTCTTT
CDR3aa: CASSDSGHRNTEAFF

abundance: .
v_gene: TRBV7-2
d_gene: .
j_gene: TRBJ2-5
CDR3nt: TGTGCCAGCAGCCTTGGGGGCCTGAGAGAGACCCAGTACTTC
CDR3aa: CASSLGGLRETQYF

abundance: .
v_gene: TRBV28
d_gene: .
j_gene: TRBJ1-5
CDR3nt: TGTGCCAGCAGTTTGGAGGGGAGTAGCAATCAGCCCCAGCATTTT
CDR3aa: CASSLEGSSNQPQHF

abundance: many
v_gene: TRBV19
d_gene: TRBD2
j_gene: TRBJ2-1
CDR3nt: TGTGCCAGTAGCGGCCGGGGGGTAGCTAAAGGGAATGAGCAGTTCTTC
CDR3aa: CASSGRGVAKGNEQFF

abundance: .
v_gene: TRBV11-3
d_gene: .
j_gene: TRBJ2-7
CDR3nt: TGTGCCAGCAGCTTAGATCCAGCGCGGGTCGGCGAGCAGTACTTC
CDR3aa: CASSLDPARVGEQYF

abundance: .
v_gene: TRBV28
d_gene: TRBD1
j_gene: TRBJ2-3
CDR3nt: TGTGCCAGCGGAGGGACAGGGGTGGCCACAGATACGCAGTATTTT
CDR3aa: CASGGTGVATDTQYF

abundance: .
v_gene: TRBV7-2
d_gene: TRBD2
j_gene: TRBJ2-7
CDR3nt: TGTGCCAGCAGCTTTAGCGGGGGGCACTACGAGCAGTACTTC
CDR3aa: CASSFSGGHYEQYF

abundance: .
v_gene: TRBV6-5
d_gene: .
j_gene: TRBJ1-2
CDR3nt: TGTGCCAGCAGTACCTCGGGGGATGGCTACACCTTC
CDR3aa: CASSTSGDGYTF

abundance: .
v_gene: TRBV9
d_gene: .
j_gene: TRBJ2-1
CDR3nt: TGTGCCAGCAGTAGGGGTGAATCCTACAATGAGCAGTTCTTC
CDR3aa: CASSRGESYNEQFF

abundance: few
v_gene: TRBV7-9
d_gene: .
j_gene: TRBJ2-7
CDR3nt: TGTGCCAGCAGCCCTAGTGGTAGGTCGGTCAACGAGCAGTACTTC
CDR3aa: CASSPSGRSVNEQYF

abundance: .
v_gene: TRBV29-1
d_gene: .
j_gene: TRBJ1-2
CDR3nt: TGCAGCGTTAACCCTGACTACTATGGCTACACCTTC
CDR3aa: CSVNPDYYGYTF

abundance: .
v_gene: TRBV7-6
d_gene: TRBD1
j_gene: TRBJ1-2
CDR3nt: TGTGCCAGCAGCCCAGGACAGGGCCGTAGTGGCTACACCTTC
CDR3aa: CASSPGQGRSGYTF

abundance: .
v_gene: TRBV29-1
d_gene: .
j_gene: TRBJ1-1
CDR3nt: TGCAGCGTTGGATGGACAAACACTGAAGCTTTCTTT
CDR3aa: CSVGWTNTEAFF

abundance: .
v_gene: TRBV7-2
d_gene: TRBD1
j_gene: TRBJ1-1
CDR3nt: TGTGCCAGCAGCTTAGATAGTCCAGGCAGGGGGCTAACGGCTTTCTTT
CDR3aa: CASSLDSPGRGLTAFF

abundance: .
v_gene: TRBV28
d_gene: TRBD1
j_gene: TRBJ1-3
CDR3nt: TGTGCCAGCACCAGTACAGGGGCGGGCCGGAACACCATATATTTT
CDR3aa: CASTSTGAGRNTIYF

abundance: .
v_gene: TRBV18
d_gene: .
j_gene: TRBJ2-7
CDR3nt: TGTGCCAGCTCCTCTCTCTACAGCGAGCAGTACTTC
CDR3aa: CASSSLYSEQYF

abundance: .
v_gene: TRBV7-9
d_gene: TRBD1
j_gene: TRBJ2-2
CDR3nt: TGTGCCAGCAGGGGAGGGACAGGGGGCACCGGGGAGCTGTTTTTT
CDR3aa: CASRGGTGGTGELFF

abundance: .
v_gene: TRBV10-3
d_gene: .
j_gene: TRBJ1-6
CDR3nt: TGTGCCATCAGTGAAAGGGGCGGACCCCTCCACTTT
CDR3aa: CAISERGGPLHF

abundance: .
v_gene: TRBV6-5
d_gene: TRBD1
j_gene: TRBJ2-2
CDR3nt: TGTGCCAGCAGGGTGACAGGGCTTAACACCGGGGAGCTGTTTTTT
CDR3aa: CASRVTGLNTGELFF

abundance: .
v_gene: TRBV28
d_gene: .
j_gene: TRBJ1-3
CDR3nt: TGTGCCAGCAGTTCCTTCAGGAACACCATATATTTT
CDR3aa: CASSSFRNTIYF

abundance: few
v_gene: TRBV4-1
d_gene: TRBD1
j_gene: TRBJ1-1
CDR3nt: TGCGCCAGCAGCCGGGAACAGGGGGTCACTGAAGCTTTCTTT
CDR3aa: CASSREQGVTEAFF

abundance: .
v_gene: TRBV18
d_gene: TRBD1
j_gene: TRBJ1-2
CDR3nt: TGTGCCAGCTCACCGACAGGGGCAACTAACTATGGCTACACCTTC
CDR3aa: CASSPTGATNYGYTF

abundance: .
v_gene: TRBV6-5
d_gene: TRBD1
j_gene: TRBJ1-2
CDR3nt: TGTGCCAGCAGTTACTCGACCAGGGGGCGAAATGGCTACACCTTC
CDR3aa: CASSYSTRGRNGYTF

abundance: .
v_gene: TRBV11-2
d_gene: TRBD2
j_gene: TRBJ2-7
CDR3nt: TGTGCCAGCAGCTTGGGAACTAGCGGGGTCGAGCAGTACTTC
CDR3aa: CASSLGTSGVEQYF

abundance: .
v_gene: TRBV5-1
d_gene: .
j_gene: TRBJ1-1
CDR3nt: TGCGCCAGCAAGGGGGACGACACTGAAGCTTTCTTT
CDR3aa: CASKGDDTEAFF

abundance: .
v_gene: TRBV5-1
d_gene: TRBD2
j_gene: TRBJ2-7
CDR3nt: TGCGCCAGCAGCAACGGACTAGCGGGAGTTCGCGAGCAGTACTTC
CDR3aa: CASSNGLAGVREQYF